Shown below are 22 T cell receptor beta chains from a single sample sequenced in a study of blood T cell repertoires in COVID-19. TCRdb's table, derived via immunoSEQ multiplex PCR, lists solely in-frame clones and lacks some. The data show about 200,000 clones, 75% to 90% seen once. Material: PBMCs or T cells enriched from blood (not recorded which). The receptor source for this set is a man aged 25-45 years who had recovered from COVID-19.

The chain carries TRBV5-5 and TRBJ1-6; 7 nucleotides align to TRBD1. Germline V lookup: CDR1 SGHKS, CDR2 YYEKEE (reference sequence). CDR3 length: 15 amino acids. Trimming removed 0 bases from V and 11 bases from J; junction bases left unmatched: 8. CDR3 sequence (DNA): TGTGCCAGCAGCTTGGCGGTGGAGGGGGCGACACCCCTCCACTTT. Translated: CASSLAVEGATPLHF.

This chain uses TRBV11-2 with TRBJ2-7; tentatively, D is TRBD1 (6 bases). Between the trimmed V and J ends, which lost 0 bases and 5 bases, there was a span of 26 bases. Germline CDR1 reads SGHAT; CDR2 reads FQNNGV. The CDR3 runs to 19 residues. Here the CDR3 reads CASSLDLSRMLRGKDEQYF. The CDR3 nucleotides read TGTGCCAGCAGCTTAGATCTCTCACGCATGCTCAGGGGTAAGGACGAGCAGTACTTC. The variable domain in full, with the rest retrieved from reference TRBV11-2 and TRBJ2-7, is EAGVAQSPRYKIIEKRQSVAFWCNPISGHATLYWYQQILGQGPKLLIQFQNNGVVDDSQLPKDRFSAERLKGVDSTLKIQPAKLEDSAVYLCASSLDLSRMLRGKDEQYFGPGTRLTVT.

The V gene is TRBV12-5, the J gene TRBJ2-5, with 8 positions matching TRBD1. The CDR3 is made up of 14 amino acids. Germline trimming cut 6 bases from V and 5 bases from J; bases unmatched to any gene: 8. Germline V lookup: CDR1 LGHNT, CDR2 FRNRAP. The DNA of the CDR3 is TGTGCTAGTGGCTCCGGGACAGGTAGCGAGACCCAGTACTTC. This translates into CASGSGTGSETQYF.

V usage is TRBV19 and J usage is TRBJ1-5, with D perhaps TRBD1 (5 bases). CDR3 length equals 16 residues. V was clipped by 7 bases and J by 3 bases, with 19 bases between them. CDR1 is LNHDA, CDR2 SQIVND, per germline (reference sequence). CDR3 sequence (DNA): TGTGCCAGTATGGGGGGGAGCAGGGCGTACAATCAGCCCCAGCATTTT. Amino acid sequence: CASMGGSRAYNQPQHF.

Here the CDR3 reads CASSLAQMNTEAFF. The DNA for the CDR3 is TGTGCCAGCAGCTTAGCTCAGATGAACACTGAAGCTTTCTTT. The V and J genes are TRBV7-2 and TRBJ1-1, with D uncertain. CDR1 and CDR2 (germline): SGHTA, FQGNSA. V was cut by 0 bases and J by 0 bases, with 5 bases left in between. The CDR3 extends over 14 amino acids.

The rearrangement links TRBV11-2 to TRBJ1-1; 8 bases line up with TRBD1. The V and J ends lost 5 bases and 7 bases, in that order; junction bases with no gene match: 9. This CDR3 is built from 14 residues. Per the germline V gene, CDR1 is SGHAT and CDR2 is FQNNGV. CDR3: CASSTKGQGFEAFF. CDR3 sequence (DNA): TGTGCCAGCAGCACCAAAGGACAGGGCTTTGAAGCTTTCTTT.

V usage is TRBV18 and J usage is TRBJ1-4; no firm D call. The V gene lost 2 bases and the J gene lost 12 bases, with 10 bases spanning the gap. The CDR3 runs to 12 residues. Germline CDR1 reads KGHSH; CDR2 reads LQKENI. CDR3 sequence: CASSPMEGELFF. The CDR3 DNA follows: TGTGCCAGCTCACCAATGGAGGGCGAACTGTTTTTT. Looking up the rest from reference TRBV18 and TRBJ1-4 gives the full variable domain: NAGVMQNPRHLVRRRGQEARLRCSPMKGHSHVYWYRQLPEEGLKFMVYLQKENIIDESGMPKERFSAEFPKEGPSILRIQQVVRGDSAAYFCASSPMEGELFFGSGTQLSVL.

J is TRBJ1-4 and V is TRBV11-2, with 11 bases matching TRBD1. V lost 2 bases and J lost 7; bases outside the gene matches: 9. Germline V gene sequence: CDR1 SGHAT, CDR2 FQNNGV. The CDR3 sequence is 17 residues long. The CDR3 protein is CASSLKRTGGGGEKLFF. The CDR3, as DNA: TGTGCCAGCAGCTTAAAACGGACAGGGGGCGGGGGTGAAAAACTGTTTTTT.

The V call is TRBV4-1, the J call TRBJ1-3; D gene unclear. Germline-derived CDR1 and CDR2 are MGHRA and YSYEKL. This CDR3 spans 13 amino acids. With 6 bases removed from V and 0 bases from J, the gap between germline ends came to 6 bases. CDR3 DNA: TGCGCCAGCAGGGCAAACTCTGGAAACACCATATATTTT. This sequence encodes CASRANSGNTIYF.

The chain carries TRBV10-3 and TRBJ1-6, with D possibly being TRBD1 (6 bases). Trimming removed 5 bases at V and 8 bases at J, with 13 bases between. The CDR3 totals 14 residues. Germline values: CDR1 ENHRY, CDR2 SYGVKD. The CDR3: CAISRQVGDSPLHF. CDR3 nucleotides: TGTGCCATCAGTCGACAGGTTGGAGATTCACCCCTCCACTTT.

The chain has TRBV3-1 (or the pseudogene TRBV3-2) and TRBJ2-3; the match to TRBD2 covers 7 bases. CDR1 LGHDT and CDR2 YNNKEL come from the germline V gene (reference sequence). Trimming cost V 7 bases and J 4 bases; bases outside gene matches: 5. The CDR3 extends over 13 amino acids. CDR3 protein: CASTTGGSDTQYF. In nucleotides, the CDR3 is TGTGCCAGCACCACGGGGGGATCAGATACGCAGTATTTT.

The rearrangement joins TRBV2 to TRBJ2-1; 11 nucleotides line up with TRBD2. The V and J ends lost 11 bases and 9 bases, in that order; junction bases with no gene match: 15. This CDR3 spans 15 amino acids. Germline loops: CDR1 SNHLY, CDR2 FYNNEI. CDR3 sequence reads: CAGKLTSGTSLEQFF. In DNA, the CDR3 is TGTGCCGGCAAACTGACTAGCGGGACGTCTCTTGAGCAGTTCTTC.

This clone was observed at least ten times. CDR3 coding DNA: TGTGCCAGCAGCCAAGACCGGGGGGGCCAAGAGACCCAGTACTTC. Its protein product is CASSQDRGGQETQYF. The chain carries TRBV4-2 and TRBJ2-5; 8 bases line up with TRBD2. With V trimmed by 0 bases and J by 1 base, 1 base remained unmatched. The CDR3 loop spans 15 amino acids. Per germline, CDR1 LGHNA and CDR2 YNFKEQ.

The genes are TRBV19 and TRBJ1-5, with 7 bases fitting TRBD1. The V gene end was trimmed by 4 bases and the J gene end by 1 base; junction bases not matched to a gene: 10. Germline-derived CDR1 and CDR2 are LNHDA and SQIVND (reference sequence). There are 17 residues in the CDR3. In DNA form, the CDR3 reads TGTGCCAGTAGTACGTCAGCTAGGGACAGAAGCAATCAGCCCCAGCATTTT. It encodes CASSTSARDRSNQPQHF.

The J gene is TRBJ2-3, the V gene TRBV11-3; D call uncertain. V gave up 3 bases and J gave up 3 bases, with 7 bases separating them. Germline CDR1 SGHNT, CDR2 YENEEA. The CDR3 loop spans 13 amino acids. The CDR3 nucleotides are TGTGCCAGCAGCTTGGCCTTGACAGATACGCAGTATTTT. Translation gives CASSLALTDTQYF.

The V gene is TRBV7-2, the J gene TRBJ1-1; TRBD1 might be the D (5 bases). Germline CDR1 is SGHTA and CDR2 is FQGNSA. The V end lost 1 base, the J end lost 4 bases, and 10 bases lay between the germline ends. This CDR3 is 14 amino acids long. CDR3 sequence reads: CASSLVPGVTEAFF. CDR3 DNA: TGTGCCAGCAGCTTAGTTCCGGGGGTCACTGAAGCTTTCTTT.

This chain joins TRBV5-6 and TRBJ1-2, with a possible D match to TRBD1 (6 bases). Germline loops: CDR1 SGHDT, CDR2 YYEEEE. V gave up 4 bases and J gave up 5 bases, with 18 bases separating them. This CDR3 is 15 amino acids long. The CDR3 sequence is CASSPMAGEGYGYTF. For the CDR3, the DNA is TGTGCCAGCAGCCCCATGGCAGGGGAGGGGTATGGCTACACCTTC.

The CDR3 sequence is CASSESSYGYTF. DNA for the CDR3: TGTGCCAGCAGCGAGAGTAGCTATGGCTACACCTTC. J is TRBJ1-2 and V is TRBV5-6; D gene unclear. The CDR3 consists of 12 residues. The germline V gene encodes CDR1 SGHDT and CDR2 YYEEEE. Trimming stripped 4 bases from V and 4 bases from J, with 8 bases between. The full variable domain, in which reference TRBV5-6 and TRBJ1-2 provide the parts outside the CDR3, is DAGVTQSPTHLIKTRGQQVTLRCSPKSGHDTVSWYQQALGQGPQFIFQYYEEEERQRGNFPDRFSGHQFPNYSSELNVNALLLGDSALYLCASSESSYGYTFGSGTRLTVV.

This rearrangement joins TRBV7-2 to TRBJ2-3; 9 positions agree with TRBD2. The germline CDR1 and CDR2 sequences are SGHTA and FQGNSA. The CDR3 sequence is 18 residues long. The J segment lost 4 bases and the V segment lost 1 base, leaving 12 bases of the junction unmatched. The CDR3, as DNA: TGTGCCAGCAGCTTAGGTTACAGCGGCGGGAGGGCCTCAGATACGCAGTATTTT. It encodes CASSLGYSGGRASDTQYF.

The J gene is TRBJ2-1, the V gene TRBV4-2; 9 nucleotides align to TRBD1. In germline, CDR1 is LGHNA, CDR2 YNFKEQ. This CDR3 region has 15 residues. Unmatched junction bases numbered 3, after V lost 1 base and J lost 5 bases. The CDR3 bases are TGTGCCAGCAGCCAAGGACAGGGGGTTGACAATGAGCAGTTCTTC. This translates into CASSQGQGVDNEQFF.

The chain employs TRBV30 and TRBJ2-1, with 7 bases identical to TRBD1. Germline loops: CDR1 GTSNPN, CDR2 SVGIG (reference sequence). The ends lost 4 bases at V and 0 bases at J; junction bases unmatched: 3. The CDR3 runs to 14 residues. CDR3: CAWTGQSSYNEQFF. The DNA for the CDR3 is TGTGCCTGGACGGGACAGAGCTCCTACAATGAGCAGTTCTTC.

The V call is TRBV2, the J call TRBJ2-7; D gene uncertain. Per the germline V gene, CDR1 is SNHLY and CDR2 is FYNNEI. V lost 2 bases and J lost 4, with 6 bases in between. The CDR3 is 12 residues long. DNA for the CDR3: TGTGCCAGCAGTGAACAGACATACGAGCAGTACTTC. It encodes CASSEQTYEQYF.